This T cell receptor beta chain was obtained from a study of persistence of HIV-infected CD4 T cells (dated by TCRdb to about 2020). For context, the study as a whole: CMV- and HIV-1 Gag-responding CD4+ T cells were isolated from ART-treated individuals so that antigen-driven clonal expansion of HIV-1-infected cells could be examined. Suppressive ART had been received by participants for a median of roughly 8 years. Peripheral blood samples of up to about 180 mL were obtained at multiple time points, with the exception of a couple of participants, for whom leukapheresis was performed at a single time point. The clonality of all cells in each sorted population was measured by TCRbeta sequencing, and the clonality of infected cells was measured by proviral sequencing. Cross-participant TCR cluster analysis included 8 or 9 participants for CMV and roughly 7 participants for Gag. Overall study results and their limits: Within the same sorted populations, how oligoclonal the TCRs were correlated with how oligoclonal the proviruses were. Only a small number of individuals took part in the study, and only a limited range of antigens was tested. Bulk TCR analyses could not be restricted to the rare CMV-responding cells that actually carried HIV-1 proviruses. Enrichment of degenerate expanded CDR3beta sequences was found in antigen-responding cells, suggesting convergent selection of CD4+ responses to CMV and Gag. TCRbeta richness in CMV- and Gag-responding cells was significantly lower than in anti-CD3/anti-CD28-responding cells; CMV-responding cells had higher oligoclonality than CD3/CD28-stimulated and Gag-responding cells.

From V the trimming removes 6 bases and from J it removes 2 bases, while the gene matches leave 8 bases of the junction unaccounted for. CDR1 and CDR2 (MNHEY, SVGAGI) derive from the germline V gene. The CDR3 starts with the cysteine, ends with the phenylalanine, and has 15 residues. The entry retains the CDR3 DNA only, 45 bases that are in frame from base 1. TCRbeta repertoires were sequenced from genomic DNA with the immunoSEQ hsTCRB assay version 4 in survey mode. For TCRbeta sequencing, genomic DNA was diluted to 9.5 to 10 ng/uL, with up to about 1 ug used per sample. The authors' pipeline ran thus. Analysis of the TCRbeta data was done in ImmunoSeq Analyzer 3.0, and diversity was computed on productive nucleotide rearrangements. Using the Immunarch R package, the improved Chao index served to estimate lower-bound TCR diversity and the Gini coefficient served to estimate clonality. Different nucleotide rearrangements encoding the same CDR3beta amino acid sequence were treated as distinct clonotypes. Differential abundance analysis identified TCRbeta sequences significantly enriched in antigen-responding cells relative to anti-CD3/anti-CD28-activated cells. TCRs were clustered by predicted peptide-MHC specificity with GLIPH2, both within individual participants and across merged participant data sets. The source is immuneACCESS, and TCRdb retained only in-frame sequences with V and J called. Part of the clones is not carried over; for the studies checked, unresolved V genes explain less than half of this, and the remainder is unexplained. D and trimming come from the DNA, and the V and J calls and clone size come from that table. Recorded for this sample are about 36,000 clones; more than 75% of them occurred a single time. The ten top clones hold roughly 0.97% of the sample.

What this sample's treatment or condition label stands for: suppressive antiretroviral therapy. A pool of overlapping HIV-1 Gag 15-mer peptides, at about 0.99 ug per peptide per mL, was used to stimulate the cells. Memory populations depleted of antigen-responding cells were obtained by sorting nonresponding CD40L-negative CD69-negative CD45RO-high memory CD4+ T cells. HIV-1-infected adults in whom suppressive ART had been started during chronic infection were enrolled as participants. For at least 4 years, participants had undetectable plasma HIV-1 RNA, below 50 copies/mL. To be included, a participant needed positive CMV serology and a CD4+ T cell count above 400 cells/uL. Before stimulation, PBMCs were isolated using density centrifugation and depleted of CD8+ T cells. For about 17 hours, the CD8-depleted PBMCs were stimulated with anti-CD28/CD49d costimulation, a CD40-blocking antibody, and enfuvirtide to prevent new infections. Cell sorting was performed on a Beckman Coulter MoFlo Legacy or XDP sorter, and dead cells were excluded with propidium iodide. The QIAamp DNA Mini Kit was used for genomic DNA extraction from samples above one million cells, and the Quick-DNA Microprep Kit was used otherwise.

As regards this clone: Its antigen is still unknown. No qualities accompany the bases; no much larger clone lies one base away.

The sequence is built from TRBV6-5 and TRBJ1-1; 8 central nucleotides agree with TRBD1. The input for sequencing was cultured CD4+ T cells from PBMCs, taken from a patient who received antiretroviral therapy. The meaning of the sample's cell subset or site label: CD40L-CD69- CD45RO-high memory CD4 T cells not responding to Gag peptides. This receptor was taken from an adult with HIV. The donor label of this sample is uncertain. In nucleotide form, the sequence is TGTGCCAGCAGGCGGCGACAGGGGCATAACACTGAAGCTTTCTTT. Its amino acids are CASRRRQGHNTEAFF.